This T cell receptor beta chain was identified in a study of shared T cell receptors in the human thymus. This clone has just one count. Clones were read by immunoSEQ multiplex PCR, and TCRdb kept only the in-frame ones, dropping some. The sample lists hundreds of thousands of clones, roughly 88% occurring once. After removal of 4 bases from V and 3 bases from J, the junction contained 10 bases not matched to a gene. Germline V gene sequence: CDR1 SGHRS, CDR2 YFSETQ. The CDR3 length is 16 residues. These same data were also listed under a study on human thymus T cells. From that study: The people who donated were healthy Finnish babies having corrective surgery for congenital heart defects.

What was sequenced was thymocytes. The receptor comes from a girl under two years old with a congenital heart defect. This sequence joins TRBV5-1 and TRBJ2-3, with 8 bases that match TRBD2. The CDR3 spells CASSVPGGPITDTQYF. CDR3 sequence (DNA): TGCGCCAGCAGCGTACCGGGGGGGCCGATTACAGATACGCAGTATTTT.